These T cell receptor beta chains were read from a single sample in a study of cytomegalovirus exposure and HLA in healthy donors. Using immunoSEQ multiplex PCR, the repertoire was profiled, and TCRdb retains in-frame clones only, with some absent. The sample lists 220,000 or so clones, about 90% occurring once. The source material was PBMCs. The receptors derive from a woman aged 18-35 years in good health and CMV-seronegative. Each CDR3 is given with its conserved first and last residue. Each record gives: V gene, J gene, clone size, D gene, CDR3 protein, CDR3 DNA. A D gene is named only where the DNA matches it firmly. Some rows have no size entry. The others give once, few or many, or a class for an expanded clone.

V: TRBV5-6
J: TRBJ1-4
size: NA
D: TRBD1
CDR3: CASSLADRVGNEKLFF
DNA: TGTGCCAGCAGCTTGGCCGACAGGGTAGGGAATGAAAAACTGTTTTTT

V: TRBV13
J: TRBJ2-2
size: NA
D: NA
CDR3: CASSFNTRTGELFF
DNA: TGTGCCAGCAGCTTCAACACCCGCACCGGGGAGCTGTTTTTT

V: TRBV5-4
J: TRBJ2-3
size: NA
D: NA
CDR3: CASSLVSDTQYF
DNA: TGTGCCAGCAGCTTGGTCTCAGATACGCAGTATTTT

V: TRBV5-1
J: TRBJ2-7
size: NA
D: NA
CDR3: CASSLDPTGAGNEQYF
DNA: TGCGCCAGCAGCTTGGACCCCACAGGGGCGGGGAACGAGCAGTACTTC

V: TRBV4-2
J: TRBJ1-3
size: NA
D: TRBD1
CDR3: CASSQARTGGGNTIYF
DNA: TGTGCCAGCAGCCAAGCACGGACAGGCGGTGGAAACACCATATATTTT

V: TRBV27
J: TRBJ1-2
size: NA
D: TRBD1
CDR3: CASSGLDRTYGYTF
DNA: TGTGCCAGCAGTGGGCTGGACAGGACCTATGGCTACACCTTC

V: TRBV2
J: TRBJ2-7
size: NA
D: TRBD2
CDR3: CASSLGGVYEQYF
DNA: TGTGCCAGCAGTCTCGGGGGGGTTTACGAGCAGTACTTC

V: TRBV6-1
J: TRBJ1-1
size: NA
D: NA
CDR3: CASTGGQEAFF
DNA: TGTGCCAGCACCGGGGGTCAGGAAGCTTTCTTT

V: TRBV4-2
J: TRBJ2-1
size: NA
D: NA
CDR3: CASSQGEVNEQFF
DNA: TGTGCCAGCAGCCAAGGTGAGGTCAATGAGCAGTTCTTC

V: TRBV27
J: TRBJ1-2
size: NA
D: TRBD1
CDR3: CASSPGQGSVFYGYTF
DNA: TGTGCCAGCAGTCCGGGACAGGGATCGGTTTTCTATGGCTACACCTTC

V: TRBV29-1
J: TRBJ2-7
size: NA
D: TRBD2
CDR3: CSVEGTSTYEQYF
DNA: TGCAGCGTTGAGGGGACTAGTACCTACGAGCAGTACTTC

V: TRBV29-1
J: TRBJ2-3
size: NA
D: NA
CDR3: CTSSAGVTDTQYF
DNA: TGCACCTCGTCGGCGGGTGTGACAGATACGCAGTATTTT

V: TRBV2
J: TRBJ1-3
size: NA
D: NA
CDR3: CAVTGGRSGNTIYF
DNA: TGTGCCGTCACGGGGGGTCGCTCTGGAAACACCATATATTTT

V: TRBV19
J: TRBJ2-7
size: NA
D: TRBD1
CDR3: CASRRTGIGEQYF
DNA: TGTGCCAGTAGGAGGACAGGGATCGGTGAGCAGTACTTC

V: TRBV28
J: TRBJ1-2
size: NA
D: NA
CDR3: CASSPQQDNYGYTF
DNA: TGTGCCAGCAGTCCACAACAGGATAACTATGGCTACACCTTC

V: TRBV6-5
J: TRBJ1-2
size: NA
D: TRBD1
CDR3: CASSYTTGGGYTF
DNA: TGTGCCAGCAGTTACACGACAGGGGGTGGCTACACCTTC

V: TRBV7-9
J: TRBJ1-6
size: NA
D: TRBD1
CDR3: CASSLIGRGNSPLHF
DNA: TGTGCCAGCAGCTTAATCGGCAGGGGGAATTCACCCCTCCACTTT

V: TRBV2
J: TRBJ1-3
size: NA
D: TRBD1
CDR3: CASSDWTGHGNTIYF
DNA: TGTGCCAGCAGCGATTGGACAGGGCATGGAAACACCATATATTTT

V: TRBV7-9
J: TRBJ2-1
size: NA
D: NA
CDR3: CASSLVGPTRENEQFF
DNA: TGTGCCAGCAGCTTAGTAGGGCCTACGAGGGAGAATGAGCAGTTCTTC

V: TRBV30
J: TRBJ2-5
size: once
D: TRBD1
CDR3: CAWSHRGVKTQYF
DNA: TGTGCCTGGAGCCACAGGGGAGTGAAGACCCAGTACTTC

V: TRBV19
J: TRBJ1-2
size: NA
D: NA
CDR3: CASSMYGNGYTF
DNA: TGTGCCAGTAGTATGTACGGGAATGGCTACACCTTC

V: TRBV2
J: TRBJ1-1
size: NA
D: NA
CDR3: CASSPVGALTEAFF
DNA: TGTGCCAGCAGTCCCGTGGGGGCGCTTACTGAAGCTTTCTTT

V: TRBV11-2
J: TRBJ1-1
size: NA
D: NA
CDR3: CASRPSRDTEAFF
DNA: TGTGCCAGCAGACCGAGCCGGGACACTGAAGCTTTCTTT

V: TRBV5-4
J: TRBJ1-1
size: NA
D: NA
CDR3: CASSLVGVTEAFF
DNA: TGTGCCAGCAGCTTGGTCGGGGTGACTGAAGCTTTCTTT

V: TRBV5-1
J: TRBJ2-7
size: few
D: TRBD1
CDR3: CASSGTATSSYEQYF
DNA: TGCGCCAGCAGCGGGACAGCTACAAGCTCCTACGAGCAGTACTTC

V: TRBV27
J: TRBJ2-7
size: NA
D: NA
CDR3: CASRPDSSAYEQYF
DNA: TGTGCCAGCAGGCCTGACAGCTCCGCCTACGAGCAGTACTTC

V: TRBV7-6
J: TRBJ2-2
size: NA
D: TRBD2
CDR3: CASSLAPGGRAAGELFF
DNA: TGTGCCAGCAGCTTAGCCCCCGGCGGGAGGGCCGCCGGGGAGCTGTTTTTT

V: TRBV5-6
J: TRBJ2-1
size: NA
D: TRBD2
CDR3: CASSAGLAGGTQFF
DNA: TGTGCCAGCAGCGCGGGACTAGCGGGAGGGACGCAGTTCTTC

V: TRBV10-1
J: TRBJ1-1
size: NA
D: NA
CDR3: CASSAGLGTEAFF
DNA: TGCGCCAGCAGTGCGGGGTTGGGGACTGAAGCTTTCTTT

V: TRBV10-3
J: TRBJ1-2
size: NA
D: NA
CDR3: CAISESGRVFGYTF
DNA: TGTGCCATCAGTGAGTCGGGCAGGGTGTTCGGCTACACCTTC

V: TRBV5-6
J: TRBJ1-1
size: NA
D: NA
CDR3: CASSLGVGGLMNTEAFF
DNA: TGTGCCAGCAGCTTGGGCGTCGGGGGATTGATGAACACTGAAGCTTTCTTT

V: TRBV19
J: TRBJ1-6
size: NA
D: TRBD1
CDR3: CASSTTGRDSPLHF
DNA: TGTGCCAGTAGTACGACAGGGCGAGATTCACCCCTCCACTTT

V: TRBV5-5
J: TRBJ2-3
size: NA
D: NA
CDR3: CASSRGQGTDTQYF
DNA: TGTGCCAGCAGCCGTGGCCAGGGCACAGATACGCAGTATTTT

V: TRBV18
J: TRBJ2-7
size: NA
D: TRBD1
CDR3: CASSPRQGNYEQYF
DNA: TGTGCCAGCTCACCGAGACAGGGCAACTACGAGCAGTACTTC

V: TRBV7-2
J: TRBJ2-1
size: NA
D: TRBD2
CDR3: CASSPSRGGSYNEQFF
DNA: TGTGCCAGCAGCCCCTCCCGGGGAGGGTCATACAATGAGCAGTTCTTC

V: TRBV18
J: TRBJ2-7
size: NA
D: NA
CDR3: CASSPHPGSSYEQYF
DNA: TGTGCCAGCTCACCACACCCAGGCAGCTCCTACGAGCAGTACTTC

V: TRBV7-6
J: TRBJ2-7
size: NA
D: TRBD2
CDR3: CASSLGTSGSGSEQYF
DNA: TGTGCCAGCAGCTTAGGGACTAGCGGGAGCGGATCCGAGCAGTACTTC

V: TRBV18
J: TRBJ2-6
size: once
D: TRBD1
CDR3: CASSFQGAGANVLTF
DNA: TGTGCCAGCTCTTTCCAGGGGGCTGGGGCCAACGTCCTGACTTTC

V: TRBV6-1
J: TRBJ2-7
size: NA
D: NA
CDR3: CASSAYPSYEQYF
DNA: TGTGCCAGCAGTGCTTATCCCTCCTACGAGCAGTACTTC

V: TRBV11-2
J: TRBJ1-2
size: NA
D: TRBD1
CDR3: CASRRIGGQGRNYGYTF
DNA: TGTGCCAGCAGGAGAATAGGGGGACAGGGGCGTAACTATGGCTACACCTTC

V: TRBV25-1
J: TRBJ2-7
size: NA
D: TRBD1
CDR3: CASSDPTSGGRSYEQYF
DNA: TGTGCCAGCAGTGACCCAACCTCAGGGGGCCGCTCCTACGAGCAGTACTTC

V: TRBV4-2
J: TRBJ2-1
size: NA
D: TRBD2
CDR3: CASSQGSSSGRANEQFF
DNA: TGTGCCAGCAGCCAAGGCTCATCTAGCGGGAGGGCTAATGAGCAGTTCTTC

V: TRBV15
J: TRBJ1-5
size: NA
D: TRBD1
CDR3: CATSPDRVTRQPQHF
DNA: TGTGCCACCAGCCCAGACAGGGTCACCCGGCAGCCCCAGCATTTT

V: TRBV27
J: TRBJ1-1
size: NA
D: NA
CDR3: CASSLAGPNTEAFF
DNA: TGTGCCAGCAGTTTGGCAGGGCCGAACACTGAAGCTTTCTTT

V: TRBV29-1
J: TRBJ2-3
size: NA
D: TRBD1
CDR3: CSVITRGPPDTQYF
DNA: TGCAGCGTTATTACTAGGGGGCCGCCAGATACGCAGTATTTT

V: TRBV30
J: TRBJ1-2
size: NA
D: TRBD1
CDR3: CAWSGTGYGYTF
DNA: TGTGCCTGGAGTGGGACAGGGTATGGCTACACCTTC

V: TRBV19
J: TRBJ2-7
size: NA
D: TRBD2
CDR3: CASSIVAGEVYEQYF
DNA: TGTGCCAGTAGTATTGTAGCGGGAGAAGTATACGAGCAGTACTTC

V: TRBV5-1
J: TRBJ2-3
size: NA
D: TRBD2
CDR3: CASSPLAGGSSTDTQYF
DNA: TGCGCCAGCAGCCCTTTAGCGGGAGGCTCTAGCACAGATACGCAGTATTTT

V: TRBV27
J: TRBJ1-5
size: NA
D: TRBD1
CDR3: CASSGTGEKQPQHF
DNA: TGTGCCAGCAGCGGGACAGGGGAGAAACAGCCCCAGCATTTT

V: TRBV11-2
J: TRBJ1-2
size: NA
D: NA
CDR3: CASSSALGTPSGYTF
DNA: TGTGCCAGCAGCTCCGCTTTGGGGACACCCAGCGGCTACACCTTC

V: TRBV18
J: TRBJ2-7
size: NA
D: TRBD1
CDR3: CASSPKGTEGYEQYF
DNA: TGTGCCAGCTCACCAAAAGGGACAGAGGGGTACGAGCAGTACTTC

V: TRBV6-6
J: TRBJ1-5
size: NA
D: NA
CDR3: CASSRRGGRAQPQHF
DNA: TGTGCCAGCAGCAGGAGGGGGGGCAGGGCTCAGCCCCAGCATTTT